The T cell receptor (beta chain) under discussion was sequenced for a study of cytomegalovirus exposure and HLA in healthy donors. Study-level findings and limits: Investigators reported more than 150 TCR beta chains as tied to cytomegalovirus. TCR beta chain V- and J-gene trimming was linked, in a later analysis, to a missense variant in DCLRE1C. It was only CMV serostatus that was available as immune exposure information.

The PCR made use of 60 Vbeta and 13 Jbeta primers. Study processing details: Per a later analysis, the number of unique TCR beta chains was approximately 73 million, of which some 9.9 million were shared. Generated by immunoSEQ multiplex PCR, the TCRdb table keeps only in-frame clones and is missing some. The V and J calls and the clone size are those of that table, but D and trimming were determined from the DNA. Its table records roughly 120,000 clones. The CDR3 sequence is 16 residues long. Germline loops: CDR1 KGHSH, CDR2 LQKENI. The V segment lost 3 bases and the J segment 1 base; nucleotides outside the gene matches: 8. Comments on this clone: Antigen unknown.

V gene TRBV18 combines with J gene TRBJ1-1; TRBD1 matches at 7 bases. Material: PBMCs. The source of this sequence is a man in his late teens or twenties in good health and CMV-seronegative. CDR3 DNA: TGTGCCAGCTCACCGTTCTTGACAGGGCAGAACACTGAAGCTTTCTTT. It codes for CASSPFLTGQNTEAFF.